Listed below are T cell receptor beta chains from one sample, sequenced in a study of cytomegalovirus exposure and HLA in healthy donors. TCRdb's table, derived via immunoSEQ multiplex PCR, lists solely in-frame clones and lacks some. Of 200,000 to 250,000 clones listed, approximately 81% are singletons. The source material was PBMCs. The receptors come from a woman aged 55-70 years in good health and CMV-seropositive. Each CDR3 is given with its conserved first and last residue. D genes are given only for firm matches. Clone size is shown for a subset of rows, as once, few, many or a class of expanded clone.

D: TRBD2
V: TRBV9
size: NA
J: TRBJ2-3
CDR3: CASSVAVLAGGTDTQYF
DNA: TGTGCCAGCAGCGTAGCTGTCCTAGCGGGAGGAACAGATACGCAGTATTTT

D: TRBD1
V: TRBV7-7
size: NA
J: TRBJ2-5
CDR3: CASSLGGTGQETQYF
DNA: TGTGCCAGCAGCTTAGGGGGGACAGGACAAGAGACCCAGTACTTC

D: NA
V: TRBV19
size: NA
J: TRBJ1-1
CDR3: CASSPSRDFMNTEAFF
DNA: TGTGCCAGTAGTCCTTCCCGGGACTTTATGAACACTGAAGCTTTCTTT

D: TRBD2
V: TRBV7-2
size: NA
J: TRBJ2-1
CDR3: CASSLEGLAGPRQFF
DNA: TGTGCCAGCAGCTTAGAGGGACTAGCGGGGCCTCGGCAGTTCTTC

D: TRBD2
V: TRBV27
size: NA
J: TRBJ2-7
CDR3: CASSLSPLAGEGEQYF
DNA: TGTGCCAGCAGTTTATCCCCACTAGCGGGAGAGGGCGAGCAGTACTTC

D: TRBD1
V: TRBV7-8
size: few
J: TRBJ1-1
CDR3: CASSLVSGGNTEAFF
DNA: TGTGCCAGCAGCTTAGTATCAGGGGGGAACACTGAAGCTTTCTTT

D: TRBD2
V: TRBV7-9
size: once
J: TRBJ2-5
CDR3: CASSLASSGRGEETQYF
DNA: TGTGCCAGCAGCTTAGCTTCTAGCGGACGGGGGGAAGAGACCCAGTACTTC

D: NA
V: TRBV5-1
size: NA
J: TRBJ2-5
CDR3: CASSLTGSASSQYF
DNA: TGCGCCAGCAGCTTGACCGGGTCCGCGTCGTCCCAGTACTTC

D: NA
V: TRBV7-9
size: NA
J: TRBJ1-5
CDR3: CSSSPEFDPGGNQPQHF
DNA: TGTTCCAGCAGCCCGGAATTCGATCCCGGGGGCAATCAGCCCCAGCATTTT

D: NA
V: TRBV28
size: NA
J: TRBJ2-6
CDR3: CASSSRQGRSGANVLTF
DNA: TGTGCCAGCAGTTCACGCCAGGGGCGCTCTGGGGCCAACGTCCTGACTTTC

D: TRBD1
V: TRBV28
size: few
J: TRBJ2-4
CDR3: CASSLTRHRGPLAKNIQYF
DNA: TGTGCCAGCAGTTTAACCCGACACAGGGGACCATTAGCCAAAAACATTCAGTACTTC

D: NA
V: TRBV14
size: NA
J: TRBJ2-7
CDR3: CASSPPGTRRPYEQYF
DNA: TGTGCCAGCAGTCCGCCAGGCACCCGTCGTCCCTACGAGCAGTACTTC

D: NA
V: TRBV5-1
size: NA
J: TRBJ2-7
CDR3: CASRTALGSYEQYF
DNA: TGCGCCAGCAGGACGGCCCTAGGCTCCTACGAGCAGTACTTC

D: NA
V: TRBV4-1
size: NA
J: TRBJ1-5
CDR3: CASSQVAGGLNQPQHF
DNA: TGCGCCAGCAGCCAAGTCGCGGGGGGGTTGAATCAGCCCCAGCATTTT

D: TRBD1
V: TRBV18
size: NA
J: TRBJ1-2
CDR3: CASSPAVDRVDGYTF
DNA: TGTGCCAGCTCACCGGCGGTGGACAGGGTAGATGGCTACACCTTC

D: NA
V: TRBV6-1
size: few
J: TRBJ2-5
CDR3: CASRESQGLEQYF
DNA: TGTGCCAGCAGAGAGTCCCAGGGTTTGGAGCAGTACTTC

D: NA
V: TRBV20-1
size: NA
J: TRBJ2-7
CDR3: CSAGDLREQYF
DNA: TGCAGTGCTGGGGACTTGAGGGAGCAGTACTTC

D: TRBD1
V: TRBV29-1
size: NA
J: TRBJ2-5
CDR3: CSVETGGGETQYF
DNA: TGCAGCGTCGAGACAGGGGGTGGAGAGACCCAGTACTTC

D: NA
V: TRBV7-9
size: NA
J: TRBJ2-1
CDR3: CASSKDRRVNEQFF
DNA: TGTGCCAGCAGCAAAGACAGAAGAGTAAATGAGCAGTTCTTC

D: TRBD1
V: TRBV6-1
size: few
J: TRBJ1-4
CDR3: CASSTGVMANEKLFF
DNA: TGTGCCAGTTCGACAGGGGTTATGGCTAATGAAAAACTGTTTTTT

D: TRBD1
V: TRBV6-6
size: NA
J: TRBJ1-1
CDR3: CASSLQGVYTEAFF
DNA: TGTGCCAGCAGCCTACAGGGGGTATACACTGAAGCTTTCTTT

D: NA
V: TRBV28
size: NA
J: TRBJ1-3
CDR3: CASSSWEFSGNTIYF
DNA: TGTGCCAGCAGTAGTTGGGAGTTTTCCGGAAACACCATATATTTT

D: TRBD1
V: TRBV19
size: NA
J: TRBJ1-5
CDR3: CASRFDRGLNQPQHF
DNA: TGTGCCAGTAGATTTGACAGGGGACTCAATCAGCCCCAGCATTTT

D: NA
V: TRBV5-1
size: NA
J: TRBJ2-2
CDR3: CASIADGELFF
DNA: TGCGCCAGCATTGCGGACGGGGAGCTGTTTTTT

D: NA
V: TRBV11-1
size: NA
J: TRBJ2-5
CDR3: CASSLGSQETQYF
DNA: TGTGCCAGCAGCTTAGGCAGCCAAGAGACCCAGTACTTC

D: TRBD2
V: TRBV7-9
size: few
J: TRBJ2-5
CDR3: CASSLGAGGIEETQYF
DNA: TGTGCCAGCAGCTTAGGGGCGGGAGGGATCGAAGAGACCCAGTACTTC

D: NA
V: TRBV29-1
size: NA
J: TRBJ2-4
CDR3: CSTTGEASAKNIQYF
DNA: TGCAGCACCACAGGGGAGGCCTCAGCCAAAAACATTCAGTACTTC

D: TRBD1
V: TRBV10-3
size: NA
J: TRBJ1-1
CDR3: CAISERTGHTEAFF
DNA: TGTGCCATCAGTGAGAGGACAGGTCACACTGAAGCTTTCTTT

D: TRBD2
V: TRBV4-1
size: NA
J: TRBJ2-7
CDR3: CASSRPSGRTPYEQYF
DNA: TGCGCCAGCAGCCGACCTAGCGGGAGAACCCCCTACGAGCAGTACTTC

D: NA
V: TRBV7-9
size: NA
J: TRBJ1-2
CDR3: CASRKDFGGYTF
DNA: TGTGCCAGCAGGAAGGACTTTGGGGGCTACACCTTC

D: TRBD1
V: TRBV7-9
size: NA
J: TRBJ1-2
CDR3: CSSSLVGDRGRIGYTF
DNA: TGTTCCAGCAGCTTAGTTGGTGACAGGGGAAGGATTGGCTACACCTTC

D: TRBD2
V: TRBV10-3
size: NA
J: TRBJ2-3
CDR3: CAMGTGGGTDTQYF
DNA: TGTGCCATGGGGACGGGGGGAGGCACAGATACGCAGTATTTT

D: NA
V: TRBV7-3
size: few
J: TRBJ2-7
CDR3: CASSPDSWGNEQYF
DNA: TGTGCCAGCAGCCCCGATAGCTGGGGCAACGAGCAGTACTTC

D: NA
V: TRBV5-1
size: NA
J: TRBJ2-7
CDR3: CASSWNTGSEQYF
DNA: TGCGCCAGCAGCTGGAATACAGGCTCCGAGCAGTACTTC

D: TRBD2
V: TRBV6-5
size: NA
J: TRBJ2-1
CDR3: CASSKREGPYNEQFF
DNA: TGTGCCAGCAGCAAACGGGAGGGCCCCTACAATGAGCAGTTCTTC

D: NA
V: TRBV10-3
size: NA
J: TRBJ1-5
CDR3: CAISESTGLVQPQHF
DNA: TGTGCCATCAGTGAGTCAACAGGGCTCGTTCAGCCCCAGCATTTT

D: NA
V: TRBV5-1
size: few
J: TRBJ2-7
CDR3: CASSLDSFYEQYF
DNA: TGCGCCAGCAGTCTAGACAGTTTCTACGAGCAGTACTTC

D: NA
V: TRBV7-9
size: NA
J: TRBJ1-2
CDR3: CASSFGRQRANYGYTF
DNA: TGTGCCAGCAGCTTTGGGAGACAACGCGCTAACTATGGCTACACCTTC

D: NA
V: TRBV5-1
size: NA
J: TRBJ2-5
CDR3: CASSLGAFSGRGLETQYF
DNA: TGCGCCAGCAGCTTGGGCGCGTTTAGCGGCCGAGGGTTGGAGACCCAGTACTTC

D: TRBD2
V: TRBV6-1
size: NA
J: TRBJ2-1
CDR3: CASSDWREAGDEQFF
DNA: TGTGCCAGCAGTGACTGGCGGGAGGCCGGAGATGAGCAGTTCTTC

D: TRBD2
V: TRBV7-9
size: NA
J: TRBJ2-5
CDR3: CSSYASGEETQYF
DNA: TGTTCCAGCTACGCTAGCGGAGAAGAGACCCAGTACTTC

D: TRBD1
V: TRBV12-5
size: NA
J: TRBJ1-5
CDR3: CARVSRTGSNQPQHF
DNA: TGTGCTAGAGTTAGCCGGACAGGTAGCAATCAGCCCCAGCATTTT

D: NA
V: TRBV28
size: NA
J: TRBJ2-5
CDR3: CASKEGGLRGETQYF
DNA: TGTGCCAGCAAAGAGGGCGGGCTAAGGGGGGAGACCCAGTACTTC

D: NA
V: TRBV25-1
size: NA
J: TRBJ2-7
CDR3: CASRGPSYEQYF
DNA: TGTGCCAGCAGGGGGCCTTCCTACGAGCAGTACTTC

D: TRBD1
V: TRBV19
size: once
J: TRBJ2-3
CDR3: CASSYGTGGTDTQYF
DNA: TGTGCCAGTAGTTACGGGACAGGGGGCACAGATACGCAGTATTTT

D: TRBD1
V: TRBV11-2
size: few
J: TRBJ1-2
CDR3: CASSEPGQQYSRVTF
DNA: TGTGCCAGCAGCGAACCGGGACAGCAGTATTCAAGGGTAACCTTC

D: NA
V: TRBV6-5
size: once
J: TRBJ2-7
CDR3: CASSYGGVGEQYF
DNA: TGTGCCAGCAGTTACGGAGGGGTGGGCGAGCAGTACTTC

D: NA
V: TRBV7-2
size: NA
J: TRBJ2-2
CDR3: CASSLGGGDTGELFF
DNA: TGTGCCAGCAGCTTAGGGGGAGGTGACACCGGGGAGCTGTTTTTT

D: TRBD2
V: TRBV5-4
size: NA
J: TRBJ2-6
CDR3: CASSFRLAGVVGANVLTF
DNA: TGTGCCAGCAGCTTTAGGTTAGCGGGAGTGGTTGGGGCCAACGTCCTGACTTTC

D: NA
V: TRBV25-1
size: NA
J: TRBJ2-6
CDR3: CASSDTGDLSGVLTF
DNA: TGTGCCAGCAGTGACACGGGAGACCTCTCAGGCGTCCTGACTTTC

D: TRBD2
V: TRBV6-5
size: NA
J: TRBJ2-7
CDR3: CASRGGGRLGEQYF
DNA: TGTGCCAGCAGGGGCGGGGGGCGTCTAGGGGAGCAGTACTTC

D: NA
V: TRBV7-9
size: NA
J: TRBJ2-7
CDR3: CASSLEASEQYF
DNA: TGTGCCAGCAGCTTAGAAGCTTCCGAGCAGTACTTC

D: TRBD1
V: TRBV5-1
size: NA
J: TRBJ2-5
CDR3: CASRGGQGAGETQYF
DNA: TGCGCCAGCAGAGGGGGACAGGGGGCTGGAGAGACCCAGTACTTC

D: NA
V: TRBV5-1
size: NA
J: TRBJ2-1
CDR3: CASSLAASALGNEQFF
DNA: TGCGCCAGCAGCTTGGCCGCTAGCGCCTTAGGCAATGAGCAGTTCTTC

D: NA
V: TRBV30
size: NA
J: TRBJ2-6
CDR3: CAWSEWQSSGANVLTF
DNA: TGTGCCTGGAGTGAATGGCAGTCCTCTGGGGCCAACGTCCTGACTTTC

D: TRBD2
V: TRBV7-9
size: NA
J: TRBJ2-7
CDR3: CASSSVFAGGSEQYF
DNA: TGTGCCAGCAGCTCTGTCTTTGCGGGAGGCAGCGAGCAGTACTTC

D: NA
V: TRBV7-9
size: NA
J: TRBJ1-4
CDR3: CASSEGVTNEKLFF
DNA: TGTGCCAGCAGCGAGGGGGTAACTAATGAAAAACTGTTTTTT

D: NA
V: TRBV2
size: NA
J: TRBJ2-3
CDR3: CASSEAGGNTQYF
DNA: TGTGCCAGCAGTGAAGCAGGCGGAAATACGCAGTATTTT

D: NA
V: TRBV11-2
size: few
J: TRBJ1-6
CDR3: CASSHRQRSSYNSPLHF
DNA: TGTGCCAGCAGCCACCGACAGAGGAGCTCCTATAATTCACCCCTCCACTTT